This TCR beta chain was identified in a study of cytomegalovirus exposure and HLA in healthy donors. Findings and caveats of the study: TCR beta sequences numbering 15,000 to 20,000 were associated with HLA alleles at 0.05 false discovery rate in a later analysis. The analysis excluded some indistinguishable V segments, including TRBV6-2 and TRBV6-3.

With respect to this clone: The antigen is undetermined.

With 60 Vbeta and 13 Jbeta primers, the PCR was carried out. Sequencing was performed with immunoSEQ multiplex PCR; in TCRdb, only in-frame clones are kept and a portion is missing. The table has 180,000 or so clones, around 78% seen once. CDR3 size: 14 residues. In germline, CDR1 is LNHDA, CDR2 SQIVND (reference sequence). Trimming removed 4 bases from V and 4 bases from J; junction bases left unmatched: 6. The material sequenced was PBMCs. The chain couples TRBV19 to TRBJ1-1; 7 bases map to TRBD1. This clonotype was obtained from a man between 18 and 29 years old in good health and CMV-seronegative. This CDR3 reads CASSRKPGGTEAFF. In DNA form, the CDR3 reads TGTGCCAGTAGTAGGAAACCAGGGGGCACTGAAGCTTTCTTT.